This is a list of T cell receptor beta chains from one sample in a study of blood T cell repertoires in COVID-19. Some clones are missing from TCRdb's copy, which holds only in-frame ones; the method was immunoSEQ multiplex PCR. In the table there are around 300,000 clones, roughly 90% of which are singletons. The material sequenced was peripheral blood. These receptors were collected from a man between 18 and 35 years old with active or convalescent COVID-19. The CDR3 runs from the conserved cysteine through the conserved F or W. The D gene is left open where the match is weak. Not all rows give a size; the values are once, few, many and, for expanded clones, a class.

abundance	v_gene	d_gene	j_gene	CDR3aa	CDR3nt
.	TRBV19	.	TRBJ1-1	CASSMGYPEAFF	TGTGCCAGTAGTATGGGCTACCCTGAAGCTTTCTTT
.	TRBV7-2	.	TRBJ2-6	CASRLGGANVLTF	TGTGCCAGCAGACTGGGCGGGGCCAACGTCCTGACTTTC
.	TRBV4-1	TRBD1	TRBJ1-2	CASSQVIPRQGPNYGYTF	TGCGCCAGCAGCCAAGTGATTCCCCGACAGGGCCCCAACTATGGCTACACCTTC
.	TRBV7-6	.	TRBJ2-3	CASSLEAGITDTQYF	TGTGCCAGCAGCTTAGAGGCGGGGATTACAGATACGCAGTATTTT
.	TRBV13	TRBD1	TRBJ1-2	CASSLGRDRVGYTF	TGTGCCAGCAGCTTAGGCCGGGACAGGGTTGGCTACACCTTC
once	TRBV13	.	TRBJ1-3	CASSSSSGNTIYF	TGTGCCAGCAGCTCGTCCTCTGGAAACACCATATATTTT
once	TRBV2	TRBD2	TRBJ2-1	CASSAASGGSYNEQFF	TGTGCCAGCAGTGCGGCTAGCGGGGGGTCCTACAATGAGCAGTTCTTC
.	TRBV11-1	TRBD1	TRBJ2-7	CASSLAGTGESEQYF	TGTGCCAGCAGCTTAGCGGGGACAGGGGAGTCCGAGCAGTACTTC
.	TRBV11-2	.	TRBJ1-3	CASSLEPAANSGNTIYF	TGTGCCAGCAGCTTAGAACCAGCGGCCAACTCTGGAAACACCATATATTTT
.	TRBV7-2	.	TRBJ2-4	CASSLDPRNIQYF	TGTGCCAGCAGCTTAGATCCGAGAAACATTCAGTACTTC
.	TRBV19	.	TRBJ1-4	CASSGRQGREKLFF	TGTGCCAGTAGTGGGCGTCAGGGAAGAGAAAAACTGTTTTTT
.	TRBV7-6	.	TRBJ2-2	CASSLAYSGITQGGELFF	TGTGCCAGCAGCTTAGCGTATTCAGGGATAACACAGGGCGGGGAGCTGTTTTTT
.	TRBV7-2	.	TRBJ2-2	CASSLGRNTGELFF	TGTGCCAGCAGCTTAGGGAGGAACACCGGGGAGCTGTTTTTT